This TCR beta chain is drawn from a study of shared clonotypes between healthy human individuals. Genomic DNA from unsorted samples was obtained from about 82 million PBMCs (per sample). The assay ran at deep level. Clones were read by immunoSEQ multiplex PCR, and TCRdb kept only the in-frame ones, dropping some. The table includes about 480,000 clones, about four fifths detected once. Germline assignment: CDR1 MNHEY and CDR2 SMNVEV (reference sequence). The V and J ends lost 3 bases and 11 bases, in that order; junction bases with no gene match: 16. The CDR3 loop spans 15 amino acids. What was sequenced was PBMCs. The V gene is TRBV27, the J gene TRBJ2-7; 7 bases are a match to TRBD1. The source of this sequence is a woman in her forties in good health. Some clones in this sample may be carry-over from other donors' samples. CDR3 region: CASSFKGTATSWEYF. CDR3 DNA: TGTGCCAGCAGTTTTAAGGGGACAGCCACCTCATGGGAGTACTTC.